A single sample is the source of the 21 T cell receptor beta chains below, sequenced in a study of blood T cells in healthy people across ages. Together with a sample-barcoded 5' primer, a J-beta primer mix was included in a second PCR lasting roughly 6 to 12 cycles. Using its own MiXCR run on the 5' RACE reads, TCRdb lists one record per CDR3 protein. The table shows around 1,900,000 distinct CDR3 sequences, with about two fifths occurring only once. The sequenced material came from blood. The receptors were gathered from a human donor in good health.

This clonotype was seen a handful of times. The chain employs TRBV6-2 or TRBV6-3 and TRBJ2-1, with D hard to call. From germline, CDR1 is MNHEY and CDR2 SVGEGT. CDR3 length: 13 residues. V lost 6 bases and J lost 4, with 10 bases in between. The CDR3 sequence: CASRLSEYNEQFF. In DNA, the CDR3 is TGTGCCAGCAGACTCTCAGAATACAATGAGCAGTTCTTC.

This chain joins TRBV11-2 and TRBJ2-6; 9 bases are a match to TRBD1. The trim removed 6 bases at V and 2 bases at J, leaving 8 bases unmatched. The CDR3 is made up of 17 amino acids. The germline gives CDR1 SGHAT, CDR2 FQNNGV. CDR3 region: CASRELQGATGANVLTF. The CDR3 DNA reads as TGTGCCAGCAGGGAATTACAGGGGGCTACTGGGGCCAACGTCCTGACTTTC.

The chain is built from TRBV7-2 and TRBJ1-2; no firm D call. The CDR3 has 15 amino acids. CDR1 SGHTA and CDR2 FQGNSA come from the germline V gene. V gave up 6 bases and J gave up 7 bases, with 21 bases separating them. The CDR3: CASSFPWEKGGGYTF. CDR3 nucleotides: TGTGCCAGCAGTTTCCCCTGGGAGAAGGGTGGTGGCTACACCTTC.

The chain uses TRBV2 and TRBJ2-7; TRBD1 agrees at 9 bases. Per germline, CDR1 SNHLY and CDR2 FYNNEI. CDR3 length: 15 amino acids. J lost 5 bases, V lost 7 bases, and 12 bases had no gene match. Here the CDR3 reads CASTHPGQGGNEQYF. Here the CDR3 DNA reads TGTGCCAGCACCCACCCGGGACAGGGTGGAAACGAGCAGTACTTC. Supplemented by reference TRBV2 and TRBJ2-7, the full variable domain reads EPEVTQTPSHQVTQMGQEVILRCVPISNHLYFYWYRQILGQKVEFLVSFYNNEISEKSEIFDDQFSVERPDGSNFTLKIRSTKLEDSAMYFCASTHPGQGGNEQYFGPGTRLTVT.

Comments on this clonotype: The junction departs from germline at one end; a sequencing error may be responsible. The rearrangement links TRBV15 to TRBJ2-5; D ambiguous. CDR1 LNHNV and CDR2 YYDKDF come from the germline V gene (reference sequence). The CDR3 totals 14 residues. The CDR3 spells CATSRGAAGETRYF. The CDR3 region has the DNA TGTGCCACCAGCAGAGGGGCGGCCGGAGAGACCCGGTACTTC.

This clonotype was recorded a few times. V usage is TRBV9 and J usage is TRBJ1-2, with D possibly being TRBD1 (5 bases). Trimming removed 0 bases from V and 2 bases from J, with 11 bases in between. The CDR3 contains 15 residues. Per the germline V gene, CDR1 is SGDLS and CDR2 is YYNGEE. CDR3 residues: CASSVGAKGNYGYTF. CDR3 nucleotide sequence: TGTGCCAGCAGCGTAGGGGCCAAGGGGAACTATGGCTACACCTTC. The full variable domain, with the rest looked up from reference TRBV9 and TRBJ1-2, is DSGVTQTPKHLITATGQRVTLRCSPRSGDLSVYWYQQSLDQGLQFLIQYYNGEERAKGNILERFSAQQFPDLHSELNLSSLELGDSALYFCASSVGAKGNYGYTFGSGTRLTVV.

The rearrangement joins TRBV5-1 to TRBJ2-7, with TRBD1 as a possible D gene (5 bases). V dropped 3 bases and J dropped 0 bases, with 13 bases sitting between them. Germline CDR1 and CDR2: SGHRS and YFSETQ. CDR3 length: 15 residues. Written as DNA, the CDR3 is TGCGCCAGCAGCTCGGACATTCAGAGCTCCTACGAGCAGTACTTC. It encodes CASSSDIQSSYEQYF.

The rearrangement joins TRBV11-2 to TRBJ2-4; D unclear. Trimming took 5 bases from V and 0 from J, leaving 11 bases between them. CDR1 is SGHAT and CDR2 is FQNNGV in the germline V gene. This CDR3 comprises 15 residues. The CDR3 is CASSGMERAKNIQYF. As DNA, the CDR3 is TGTGCCAGCAGCGGGATGGAAAGAGCCAAAAACATTCAGTACTTC. The variable domain in full, completed from reference TRBV11-2 and TRBJ2-4, reads EAGVAQSPRYKIIEKRQSVAFWCNPISGHATLYWYQQILGQGPKLLIQFQNNGVVDDSQLPKDRFSAERLKGVDSTLKIQPAKLEDSAVYLCASSGMERAKNIQYFGAGTRLSVL.

The chain joins TRBV4-3 to TRBJ2-4; TRBD1 matches at 8 bases. The end of the DNA is better explained by TRBJ2-7, so the J call may be wrong. Germline CDR1 LGHNA, CDR2 YSLEER. The CDR3 runs 13 residues. The DNA of the CDR3 is TGCGCCAGCAGCCAGAGACAGGGGTTCGAGCAGTACTTC. Encoded protein: CASSQRQGFEQYF.

The genes are TRBV7-2 and TRBJ2-2; D perhaps matches TRBD2 (6 bases). Looked up from germline, CDR1 is SGHTA and CDR2 is FQGNSA. The CDR3 spans 16 residues. Between the trimmed V and J ends, which lost 0 bases and 0 bases, there was a span of 8 bases. CDR3 DNA sequence: TGTGCCAGCAGCTTAGCCGGAGGGGCGAACACCGGGGAGCTGTTTTTT. Translation: CASSLAGGANTGELFF. The variable domain in full, completed from reference TRBV7-2 and TRBJ2-2, reads GAGVSQSPSNKVTEKGKDVELRCDPISGHTALYWYRQSLGQGLEFLIYFQGNSAPDKSGLPSDRFSAERTGGSVSTLTIQRTQQEDSAVYLCASSLAGGANTGELFFGEGSRLTVL.

V and J are TRBV29-1 and TRBJ2-5, with D perhaps TRBD1 (5 bases). This CDR3 has 12 amino acids. The germline V and J ends were trimmed by 6 bases and 4 bases, with 12 bases remaining between them. Germline V lookup: CDR1 SQVTM, CDR2 ANQGSEA. The CDR3 loop is CSVNRQRETQYF. The CDR3 DNA sequence: TGCAGCGTGAATCGACAGCGAGAGACCCAGTACTTC.

In its sample, this clonotype was seen a few times. The CDR3 loop is CASSLEDSLLGGAFF. The CDR3 nucleotides read TGCGCCAGCAGCTTGGAGGACAGCCTCCTCGGGGGAGCTTTCTTT. The gene calls are TRBV5-1 and TRBJ1-1; tentatively, D is TRBD1 (6 bases). V lost 0 bases to trimming and J lost 10 bases, with 19 bases between them. CDR1 is SGHRS, CDR2 YFSETQ, per germline. The CDR3 runs to 15 residues.

This chain links TRBV2 with TRBJ2-7, with D unclear. Germline values: CDR1 SNHLY, CDR2 FYNNEI. The V gene lost 4 bases and the J gene lost 10 bases, with 11 bases spanning the gap. There are 11 residues in the CDR3. CDR3 loop: CASSVLIEQYF. CDR3 nucleotide sequence: TGTGCCAGCAGTGTATTGATAGAACAGTACTTC.

This clonotype was counted between two and nine times. The chain uses TRBV6-6 and TRBJ2-7; D is undetermined. The V and J ends lost 0 bases and 3 bases respectively, with 3 bases between them. From germline, CDR1 is MNHNY and CDR2 SVGAGI (reference sequence). This CDR3 region has 12 residues. This CDR3 is CASSYSHYEQYF. DNA of the CDR3: TGTGCCAGCAGTTACTCCCACTACGAGCAGTACTTC.

This clonotype was seen a few times. Written as DNA, the CDR3 is TGCAGTGCTAGACCCTCCGGGGTAGATACGCAGTATTTT. Translating gives CSARPSGVDTQYF. The V and J genes are TRBV20-1 and TRBJ2-3, with D perhaps matching TRBD2 (5 bases). CDR3 size: 13 residues. CDR1 and CDR2 from the germline V gene are DFQATT and SNEGSKA (reference sequence). Trimming shortened V by 2 bases and J by 5 bases, and 11 bases separated the two germline ends.

This clonotype was detected only a few times. This chain connects TRBV3-1 to TRBJ2-1; TRBD1 agrees at 8 bases. This CDR3 has 15 amino acids. V lost 4 bases to trimming and J lost 7 bases; unmatched junction nucleotides: 9. Germline V CDR1 and CDR2: LGHDT, YNNKEL (reference sequence). The CDR3 coding sequence is TGTGCCAGCAGCCTCGGACAGGGTGAAGGGAATGAGCAGTTCTTC. It codes for CASSLGQGEGNEQFF.

The chain combines TRBV10-3 with TRBJ1-2; D not certain. This CDR3 region has 14 residues. The germline CDR1 and CDR2 sequences are ENHRY and SYGVKD. Deletions cut 6 bases from V and 1 base from J, with 12 bases between. CDR3 in DNA: TGTGCCATCAGCTACCAGGCAGATAACTATGGCTACACCTTC. Its protein product is CAISYQADNYGYTF.

The rearrangement joins TRBV25-1 to TRBJ2-2; the D call may be TRBD1 or TRBD2 (7 bases each). Germline CDR1 is MGHDK and CDR2 is SYGVNS. The CDR3 runs 15 residues. Trimming took off 10 bases at V and 3 bases at J, with 18 bases between the two ends. The CDR3 DNA reads TGTGCCACCAAACCAGGGGGGGGAGACACCGGGGAGCTGTTTTTT. Its translation: CATKPGGGDTGELFF.

The chain couples TRBV7-9 to TRBJ2-7; the match to TRBD2 covers 8 bases. V was pared by 1 base and J by 3 bases, with 14 bases of the junction left unmatched. The CDR3 has 18 residues. Germline lookup yields CDR1 SEHNR and CDR2 FQNEAQ (reference sequence). CDR3 nucleotides: TGTGCCAGCAGCTTAGATCTTGCGGGGGGACTAGTACTCTACGAGCAGTACTTC. This translates into CASSLDLAGGLVLYEQYF. Based on the CDR3 plus reference TRBV7-9 and TRBJ2-7, the full variable domain is DTGVSQNPRHKITKRGQNVTFRCDPISEHNRLYWYRQTLGQGPEFLTYFQNEAQLEKSRLLSDRFSAERPKGSFSTLEIQRTEQGDSAMYLCASSLDLAGGLVLYEQYFGPGTRLTVT.

This clonotype appeared a few times. This chain uses TRBV7-2 with TRBJ2-1; tentative D call: TRBD1 (6 bases). The V gene's germline CDR1 is SGHTA and CDR2 FQGNSA. V was cut by 6 bases and J by 12 bases, with 18 bases left in between. The CDR3 runs to 13 residues. CDR3 sequence (DNA): TGTGCCAGCAGTGATCCGGGACCCAGGGGGCAGTTCTTC. Residues: CASSDPGPRGQFF.

The chain combines TRBV7-2 with TRBJ1-2; no firm D call. Deletions cut 6 bases from V and 10 bases from J, with 15 bases between. Germline V gives CDR1 SGHTA, CDR2 FQGNSA. CDR3 length equals 12 residues. The CDR3 DNA reads as TGTGCCAGCAGGGGTAGGGTTGTGGACTACACCTTC. It encodes CASRGRVVDYTF.